These T cell receptor beta chains were read from a single sample in a study of cytomegalovirus exposure and HLA in healthy donors. Only in-frame clones appear in the TCRdb table, and some are missing; sequencing was by immunoSEQ multiplex PCR. Recorded for this sample: roughly 33,000 clones. Sequenced input: PBMCs. The receptors originated from a woman aged 40 to 50 in good health and CMV-seropositive. Each CDR3 is given with its conserved first and last residue. A D gene is named only where the DNA matches it firmly. Some rows have no size entry. The others give once, few or many, or a class for an expanded clone.

TRBJ2-3,TRBV5-5,TRBD2,.,TGTGCCAGCCGGGGACTAGCGGGAGATACGCAGTATTTT,CASRGLAGDTQYF
TRBJ2-5,TRBV5-1,.,.,TGCGCCAGCAGCTCAGGAATCCAAGAGACCCAGTACTTC,CASSSGIQETQYF
TRBJ1-1,TRBV5-4,TRBD1,.,TGTGCCAGCAGACCAGAGACAGGGTATAACACTGAAGCTTTCTTT,CASRPETGYNTEAFF
TRBJ2-1,TRBV27,TRBD2,.,TGTGCCAGCAGTAAACTAGCGGGAGCACTCAATGAGCAGTTCTTC,CASSKLAGALNEQFF
TRBJ1-5,TRBV12-2,.,.,TGTGCAAGTCGCTTAGCGCCATTGTCAGGCAATCAGCCCCAGCATTTT,CASRLAPLSGNQPQHF
TRBJ2-7,TRBV30,.,.,TGTGCCTGGAGTGGGCCCTCCTACGAGCAGTACTTC,CAWSGPSYEQYF
TRBJ2-1,TRBV11-1,TRBD2,.,TGTGCCAGCAGCTTGGCAGCGGGAGTGGGGAATGAGCAGTTCTTC,CASSLAAGVGNEQFF
TRBJ1-5,TRBV28,.,.,TGTGCCAGCGGAGGGCCCGGGTGGGCCCAGCATTTT,CASGGPGWAQHF
TRBJ2-1,TRBV19,TRBD2,.,TGTGCCAGTAGTCCCCCGGGACTAGATCGGGGGGGGTTCTTC,CASSPPGLDRGGFF
TRBJ1-2,TRBV6-5,TRBD1,.,TGTGCCAGCAGTTACCAAGGACAGGGCGGGAGCTATGGCTACACCTTC,CASSYQGQGGSYGYTF
TRBJ1-2,TRBV6-5,.,.,TGTGCCAGCAGTGACCGGACAAAGCCGGACGACTACACCTTC,CASSDRTKPDDYTF
TRBJ1-1,TRBV2,.,.,TGTGCCACCGGGGGGCGCGGGAACACTGAAGCTTTCTTT,CATGGRGNTEAFF
TRBJ2-2,TRBV10-3,.,.,TGTGCCAGCAGATTAACCGGGGAGCTGTTTTTT,CASRLTGELFF
TRBJ2-7,TRBV5-4,TRBD2,.,TGTGCCAGCAGCTCTAGGGCTAGCGGTCCCTACGAGCAGTACTTC,CASSSRASGPYEQYF
TRBJ2-7,TRBV30,TRBD1,.,TGTGCCTCCTCGAATAGGGACAGGGGGAAAGTGGACGAGCAGTACTTC,CASSNRDRGKVDEQYF
TRBJ1-5,TRBV18,.,.,TGTGCCAGCTCTCAGGGAAGGGATCAGCCCCAGCATTTT,CASSQGRDQPQHF
TRBJ1-2,TRBV30,.,.,TGTGCCCGTCAAGAGGGCGGAATTGGCTACACCTTC,CARQEGGIGYTF
TRBJ2-1,TRBV28,TRBD2,.,TGTGCCAGCAGTCACCACGGGGAGGGCGGGGATGAGCAGTTCTTC,CASSHHGEGGDEQFF
TRBJ2-5,TRBV30,TRBD1,medium-sized,TGTGCCTGGAGTACTAGGGACAGGGGGCTTGGAGAGACCCAGTACTTC,CAWSTRDRGLGETQYF
TRBJ2-3,TRBV9,TRBD1,.,TGTGCCAGCAGCGGACAGGGGAAAGGTACAGATACGCAGTATTTT,CASSGQGKGTDTQYF
TRBJ1-2,TRBV6-1,TRBD1,.,TGTGCCAGCAGGCGGACAGGGGGTTTGGGCTACACCTTC,CASRRTGGLGYTF
TRBJ2-5,TRBV29-1,TRBD1,.,TGCAGCGTTGAAGATAGGGACAGACAAGAGACCCAGTACTTC,CSVEDRDRQETQYF
TRBJ2-1,TRBV23-1,TRBD1,.,TGCGCCAGCAGTCAATCGAGGGGGCGCTCCTACAATGAGCAGTTCTTC,CASSQSRGRSYNEQFF
TRBJ1-2,TRBV28,.,.,TGTGCCAGCAGCCCTATTACAGGGTACCATCAATATGGCTACACCTTC,CASSPITGYHQYGYTF
TRBJ1-2,TRBV4-1,.,.,TGCGCCAGCAGCCGGATTAGAGGGAGCCGGGAGGGCTACACCTTC,CASSRIRGSREGYTF
TRBJ1-2,TRBV29-1,.,.,TGCAGCGTTGAATCGGTGTCCTATGGCTACACCTTC,CSVESVSYGYTF
TRBJ2-2,TRBV5-4,TRBD2,.,TGTGCCAGCAGCTCGCGACTAGCGGGAGAGACCGGGGAGCTGTTTTTT,CASSSRLAGETGELFF
TRBJ2-3,TRBV30,TRBD2,.,TGTGCCTGGAGTCCCCTAGGGGCGGGAGGGACAGATACGCAGTATTTT,CAWSPLGAGGTDTQYF
TRBJ1-1,TRBV29-1,.,.,TGCAGCGTTGAGCGCGGGGAAGCAGGCACTGAAGCTTTCTTT,CSVERGEAGTEAFF
TRBJ2-7,TRBV29-1,TRBD2,.,TGCAGCTCCTCTTCTGGGGAGGGAGGCGAGCAGTACTTC,CSSSSGEGGEQYF
TRBJ2-7,TRBV5-1,TRBD2,.,TGCGCCAGCAGCCCGGGACTAGCGGGGGGTCAGCCCTACGAGCAGTACTTC,CASSPGLAGGQPYEQYF
TRBJ2-1,TRBV20-1,.,.,TGCAGTCCTGGGACTGCTGATGAGCAGTTCTTC,CSPGTADEQFF
TRBJ2-3,TRBV9,.,.,TGTGCCAGCAGCGACCAGAACACAGATACGCAGTATTTT,CASSDQNTDTQYF
TRBJ2-5,TRBV11-2,TRBD2,.,TGTGCCAGCAGCCCGCTTCTAGCGGACCCATGGACCCAGTACTTC,CASSPLLADPWTQYF
TRBJ2-4,TRBV27,.,.,TGTGCCAGCAGTCCCCGCGAGGCTCTGGACATTCAGTACTTC,CASSPREALDIQYF
TRBJ2-3,TRBV5-1,TRBD1,.,TGCGCCAGCGGTCTACAGGGGGCAGATACGCAGTATTTT,CASGLQGADTQYF
TRBJ2-5,TRBV7-7,.,.,TGTGCCAGCAGCTTAGCGCCCGCGGGCCTCCAAGAGACCCAGTACTTC,CASSLAPAGLQETQYF
TRBJ2-7,TRBV13,TRBD2,.,TGTGCCAGCAGCTCGAGCGGGAGTGGAGCCTACGAGCAGTACTTC,CASSSSGSGAYEQYF
TRBJ1-4,TRBV9,.,.,TGTGCCAGCAGCGCCCCTCCTAATGAAAAACTGTTTTTT,CASSAPPNEKLFF
TRBJ2-2,TRBV5-1,.,.,TGCGCCAGCAGCTTTATGGGCGCGGGCACCGGGGAGCTGTTTTTT,CASSFMGAGTGELFF
TRBJ2-1,TRBV30,TRBD1,.,TGTGCCTGGAGTCCGCCGGGACAGTACGACAATGAGCAGTTCTTC,CAWSPPGQYDNEQFF
TRBJ1-1,TRBV7-9,.,.,TGTGCCAGCAGCTTCTCCGGGAATGAAGCTTTCTTT,CASSFSGNEAFF
TRBJ1-1,TRBV7-9,.,.,TGTGCCAGCAGCCCTCCAGGGAACCGCGCAGCTTTCTTT,CASSPPGNRAAFF
TRBJ1-1,TRBV5-1,TRBD1,.,TGCGCCAGCAGCTTGGACCTCGGGACAGGGATGGCTTTCTTT,CASSLDLGTGMAFF